This T cell receptor (beta chain) was recorded in a study of breast tumors, draining lymph nodes, adjacent tissues. General study results and limits: Tumor T cell lymph node origin was a supported hypothesis, not proven. The data were judged consistent with most tumor T cells coming from lymph node and expanding in tumor.

The V end lost 1 base, the J end lost 3 bases, and 6 bases lay between the germline ends. This CDR3 has 13 amino acids. A word on this clonotype: Its antigen is unidentified.

Via MiXCR, TCRdb re-called the multiplex PCR reads, giving one row per CDR3 protein. The sample lists 45,000 to 60,000 distinct CDR3 sequences; about 21% were seen once. The specimen sequenced was breast tumor tissue. The chain has TRBV12-3 or TRBV12-4 and TRBJ1-1; D unresolved. The receptor comes from a female donor with breast cancer. Some clones in this sample may be carry-over from other donors' samples. The CDR3 nucleotides are TGTGCCAGCAGTTTAGTACGGGACACTGAAGCTTTCTTT. Amino acids: CASSLVRDTEAFF.